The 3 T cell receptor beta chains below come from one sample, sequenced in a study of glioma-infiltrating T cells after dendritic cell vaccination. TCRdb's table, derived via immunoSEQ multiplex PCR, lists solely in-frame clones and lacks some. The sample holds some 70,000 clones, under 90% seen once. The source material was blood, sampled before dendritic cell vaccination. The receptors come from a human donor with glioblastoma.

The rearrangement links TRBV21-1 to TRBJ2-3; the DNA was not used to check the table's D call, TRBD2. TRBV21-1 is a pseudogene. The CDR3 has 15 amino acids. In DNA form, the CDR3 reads TGTGCCAGCAGCCCAGCGGGGGGGAGCACAGATACGCAGTATTTT. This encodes CASSPAGGSTDTQYF.

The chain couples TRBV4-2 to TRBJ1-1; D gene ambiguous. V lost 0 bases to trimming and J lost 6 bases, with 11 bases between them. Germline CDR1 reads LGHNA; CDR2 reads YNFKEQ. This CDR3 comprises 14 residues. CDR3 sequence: CASSQDRREPEAFF. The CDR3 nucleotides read TGTGCCAGCAGCCAAGATCGTAGGGAGCCTGAAGCTTTCTTT.

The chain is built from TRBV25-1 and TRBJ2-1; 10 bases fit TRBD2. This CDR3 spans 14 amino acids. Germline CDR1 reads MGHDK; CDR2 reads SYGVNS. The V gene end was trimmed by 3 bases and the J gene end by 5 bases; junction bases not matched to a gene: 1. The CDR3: CASSDSGGNNEQFF. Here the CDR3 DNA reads TGTGCCAGCAGTGATAGCGGGGGGAACAATGAGCAGTTCTTC.